Reported below is one T cell receptor beta chain. The sample belongs to a study of shared T cell receptors in the human thymus. The method was immunoSEQ multiplex PCR; TCRdb's version includes in-frame clones alone and lacks a portion of them. The data hold fewer than 700,000 clones, with roughly 90% observed a single time. In addition, the sample was reused for a study of human thymus T cells. That source reports: Resections removed during corrective heart surgery provided the thymus tissue used. Across thymic and blood repertoires, the usage of V and J genes appeared to be biased.

This clonotype was obtained from a boy in the first two years of life with a congenital heart defect. The sequenced sample consisted of thymocytes.

Here the CDR3 DNA reads TGCAGCGTTGAGGTAGGGGGCTACGAGCAGTACTTC. This translates into CSVEVGGYEQYF. The V call is TRBV29-1, the J call TRBJ2-7; the D gene is possibly TRBD1 (6 bases). The CDR3 runs to 12 residues. In germline, CDR1 is SQVTM, CDR2 ANQGSEA. Trimming took off 3 bases at V and 3 bases at J, with 9 bases between the two ends.